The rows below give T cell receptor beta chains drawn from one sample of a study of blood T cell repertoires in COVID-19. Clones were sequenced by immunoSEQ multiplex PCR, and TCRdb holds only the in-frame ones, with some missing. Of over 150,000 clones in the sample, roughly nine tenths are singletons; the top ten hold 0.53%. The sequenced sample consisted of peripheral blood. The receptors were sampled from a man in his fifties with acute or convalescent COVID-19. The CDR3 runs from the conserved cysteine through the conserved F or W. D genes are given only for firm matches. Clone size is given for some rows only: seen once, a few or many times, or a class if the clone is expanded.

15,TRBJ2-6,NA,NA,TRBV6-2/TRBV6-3,TGTGCCAGCAGTGCCCTCAGGGCTGGGGCCAACGTCCTGACTTTC,CASSALRAGANVLTF
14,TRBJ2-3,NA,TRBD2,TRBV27,TGTGCCAGCAGCGGGGGGGGAGCCGCAGGCACGCAGTATTTT,CASSGGGAAGTQYF
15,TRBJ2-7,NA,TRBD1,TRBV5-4,TGTGCCAGCAGCTTGCGAACAGGGGAGTCCTACGAGCAGTACTTC,CASSLRTGESYEQYF
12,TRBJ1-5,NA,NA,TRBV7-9,TGTGCCAGCAGCTTAGAAAGTGGGACACAGCATTTT,CASSLESGTQHF
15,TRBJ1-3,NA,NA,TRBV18,TGTGCCAGCTCAAGCCAGGAGGGGAGAGGAAACACCATATATTTT,CASSSQEGRGNTIYF
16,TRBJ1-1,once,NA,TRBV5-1,TGCGCCAGCAGCTCGCGGGTGACCCCCATTAACACTGAAGCTTTCTTT,CASSSRVTPINTEAFF
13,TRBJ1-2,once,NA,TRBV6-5,TGTGCCAGCAGTTACAAAGAGTTCTATGGCTACACCTTC,CASSYKEFYGYTF
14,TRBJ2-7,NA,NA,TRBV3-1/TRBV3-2,TGTGCCAGCAGCCAAGACTCCCTATTCTACGAGCAGTACTTC,CASSQDSLFYEQYF
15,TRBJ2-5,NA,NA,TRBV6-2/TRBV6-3,TGTGCCAGCAGTTACGGAGGGACAGTGTCTGAGACCCAGTACTTC,CASSYGGTVSETQYF
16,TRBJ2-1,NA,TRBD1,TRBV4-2,TGTGCCAGCAGCCACCCGGGACAGGGACCCTACAATGAGCAGTTCTTC,CASSHPGQGPYNEQFF
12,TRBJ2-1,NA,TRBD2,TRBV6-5,TGTGCCAGCACCAGCGGGGGGAATGAGCAGTTCTTC,CASTSGGNEQFF
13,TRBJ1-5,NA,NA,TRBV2,TGTGCCAGCAATATAATAGGAGCTCAGCCCCAGCATTTT,CASNIIGAQPQHF
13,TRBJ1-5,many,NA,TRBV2,TGTGCCAAACGAGGCAATAGCAATCAGCCCCAGCATTTT,CAKRGNSNQPQHF
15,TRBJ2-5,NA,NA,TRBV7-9,TGTGCCAGCAGCTTAGCGGGGGGTTCCAGAGAGACCCAGTACTTC,CASSLAGGSRETQYF
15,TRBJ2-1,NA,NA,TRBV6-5,TGTGCCAGCAGTTACCGGGCAGGGGTTTACAATGAGCAGTTCTTC,CASSYRAGVYNEQFF
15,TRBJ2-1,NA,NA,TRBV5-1,TGCGCCAGCAGCTTGTCGGGTAGCTCCTACAATGAGCAGTTCTTC,CASSLSGSSYNEQFF
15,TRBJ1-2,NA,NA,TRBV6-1,TGTGCCAGCAGTGAAGCGCGGCAGGGATACTATGGCTACACCTTC,CASSEARQGYYGYTF
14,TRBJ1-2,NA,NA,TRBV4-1,TGCGCCAGCAGCCCCCAGACTTCCGACTATGGCTACACCTTC,CASSPQTSDYGYTF
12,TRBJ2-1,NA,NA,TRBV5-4,TGTGCCAGCAGCTTTACTGACAATGAGCAGTTCTTC,CASSFTDNEQFF
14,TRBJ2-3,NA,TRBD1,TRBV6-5,TGTGCCAGCAGCGACAGGGGTACCACAGATACGCAGTATTTT,CASSDRGTTDTQYF
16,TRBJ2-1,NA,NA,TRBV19,TGTGCCAGTAGCCCGTCTCCGGGGGAGTACTACAATGAGCAGTTCTTC,CASSPSPGEYYNEQFF
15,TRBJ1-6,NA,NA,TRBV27,TGTGCCAGCAGTTTCGTCGGACACTCTAATTCACCCCTCCACTTT,CASSFVGHSNSPLHF
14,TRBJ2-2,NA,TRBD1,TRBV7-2,TGTGCCAGCAGGAGACAGGGCTACACCGGGGAGCTGTTTTTT,CASRRQGYTGELFF
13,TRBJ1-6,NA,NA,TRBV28,TGTGCCAGCAGGACAGAGAATAATTCACCCCTCCACTTT,CASRTENNSPLHF
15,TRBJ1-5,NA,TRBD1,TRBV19,TGTGCCAGTAGTATAGGGCACAGGGGAGTAGGGCCCCAGCATTTT,CASSIGHRGVGPQHF
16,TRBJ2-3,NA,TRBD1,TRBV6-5,TGTGCCAGCAGTTACGGGCAGGGGGCTGGCACAGATACGCAGTATTTT,CASSYGQGAGTDTQYF
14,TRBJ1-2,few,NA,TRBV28,TGTGCCAGCAGTCCGCTACTCAGGGGTAAGCTACTCTGGTTC,CASSPLLRGKLLWF
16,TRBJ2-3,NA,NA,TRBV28,NA,CASSSSGSPSTDTQYF
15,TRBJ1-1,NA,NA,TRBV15,TGTGCCACCAGCAGCCTAAGGGGTCTCGGCACTGAAGCTTTCTTT,CATSSLRGLGTEAFF
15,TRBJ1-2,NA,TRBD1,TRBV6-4,TGTGCCAGCAGAGGAGACCTAACAGGGGTTGGTGGCTACACCTTC,CASRGDLTGVGGYTF
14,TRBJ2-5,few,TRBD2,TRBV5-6,TGTGCCAGCAGCTTCGGACTAGCGGGAAAGACCCAGTACTTC,CASSFGLAGKTQYF
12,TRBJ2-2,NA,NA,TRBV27,TGTGCCAGCCGGGTTTTCACCGGGGAGCTGTTTTTT,CASRVFTGELFF
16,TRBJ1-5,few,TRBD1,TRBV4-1,TGCGCCAGCAGCCAGGAGGGACAGGGGGCGCGTCAGCCCCAGCATTTT,CASSQEGQGARQPQHF
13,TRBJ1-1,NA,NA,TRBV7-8,TGTGCCAGCAGCTTAGCACCGGGCACTGAAGCTTTCTTT,CASSLAPGTEAFF
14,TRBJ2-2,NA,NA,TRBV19,TGTGCCAGTACATACCGCGCGAACACCGGGGAGCTGTTTTTT,CASTYRANTGELFF
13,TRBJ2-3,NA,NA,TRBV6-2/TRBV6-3,TGTGCCAGCAGTTACTATCTCTTGGATACGCAGTATTTT,CASSYYLLDTQYF
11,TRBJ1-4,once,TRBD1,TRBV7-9,TGTGCCAGCAGCTTAAGGGACAGGGCGATTTTT,CASSLRDRAIF
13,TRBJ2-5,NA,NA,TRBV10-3,TGTGCGGCGGGTACAAAAAGTCCGGAGACCCAGTACTTC,CAAGTKSPETQYF
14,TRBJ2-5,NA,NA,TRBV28,TGTGCCAGCAGTTTACGGCCTAGCTGGGAGACCCAGTACTTC,CASSLRPSWETQYF
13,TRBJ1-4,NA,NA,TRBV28,TGTGCCAGCAGTTTTACGGGAGGTGAAAAACTGTTTTTT,CASSFTGGEKLFF
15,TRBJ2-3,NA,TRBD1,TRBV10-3,TGTGCCATCAGCCTCGACAGGGGTTCTACAGATACGCAGTATTTT,CAISLDRGSTDTQYF
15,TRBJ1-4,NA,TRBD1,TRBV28,TGTGCCAGCAGTCTAACAGGGGGCACTAATGAAAAACTGTTTTTT,CASSLTGGTNEKLFF
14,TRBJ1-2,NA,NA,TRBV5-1,TGCGCCAGCAGCTACTCACCGGACAGCGATGGCTACACCTTC,CASSYSPDSDGYTF
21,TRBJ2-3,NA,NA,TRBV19,TGTGCCAGTAGTACCCGCCGGGACATCGGGGCTCACCCCGGTGGTACAGATACGCAGTATTTT,CASSTRRDIGAHPGGTDTQYF
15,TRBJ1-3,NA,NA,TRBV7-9,TGTGCCAGCAGCAAACAGGAGACCTCTGGAAACACCATATATTTT,CASSKQETSGNTIYF
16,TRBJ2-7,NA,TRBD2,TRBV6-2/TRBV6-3,TGTGCCAGCAGTTACCGAGGACTAGCGGAGGCCTACGAGCAGTACTTC,CASSYRGLAEAYEQYF
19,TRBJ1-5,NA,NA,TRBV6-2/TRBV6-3,TGTGCCAGCAGTTATTATCCCTCCCGACGGGCGGGGGGGAATCAGCCCCAGCATTTT,CASSYYPSRRAGGNQPQHF
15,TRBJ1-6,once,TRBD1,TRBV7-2,TGTGCCAGCAGCTTAACGACAGGGGGAAATTCACCCCTCCACTTT,CASSLTTGGNSPLHF